This TCR beta chain emerged from a study of persistence of HIV-infected CD4 T cells. Germline loops: CDR1 LNHDA, CDR2 SQIVND (reference sequence). CDR3 length: 15 amino acids. V shed 4 bases and J shed 1 base, with 11 bases lying between them. An overlapping HIV-1 Gag peptide pool stimulated these cells at about 1 ug/peptide/mL. Sorted nonresponding memory CD4+ T cells were CD40L-negative, CD69-negative, CD45RO-high. CD8-depleted PBMCs were stimulated approximately 20 hours with anti-CD28/CD49d costimulation, CD40-blocking antibody and enfuvirtide. Turning to this clone: The antigen is undetermined.

This was the immunoSEQ version 4 assay in survey mode. The method was immunoSEQ multiplex PCR; TCRdb's version includes in-frame clones alone and lacks a portion of them. The sample yields about 43,000 clones, around 78% seen once. Study observations and caveats: Antigen-responding cells were enriched for degenerate expanded CDR3beta sequences.

This chain links TRBV19 with TRBJ1-5; no reliable D call. The clonotype originates from an adult man with HIV who was CMV-seropositive. The sample was CD4+ T cells sorted from PBMCs after 18-hour stimulation, taken from a patient who received antiretroviral therapy. The CDR3 protein is CASSSTQPSNQPQHF. CDR3 nucleotide sequence: TGTGCCAGTAGTAGCACTCAACCCAGCAATCAGCCCCAGCATTTT.